This T cell receptor beta chain was found in a study of TIL therapy for anti-PD-1-resistant metastatic lung cancer. Study at large: Tumors were harvested before any PD-1/PD-L1 blockade. Patients had a median age of nearly 55 years (range roughly 35-85).

Overall study findings and caveats: Treatment-naive, never-smoker and oncogene-addicted patients were overrepresented in this highly selected cohort.

This CDR3 has 14 residues. Per germline, CDR1 SGHRS and CDR2 YFSETQ. V lost 0 bases and J 8 bases, leaving 12 bases between the germline ends. The libraries were made with immunoSEQ v3. Here immunoSEQ multiplex PCR was the method, and the copy in TCRdb shows in-frame clones only, minus some. The table lists 50,000 or so clones, 70% to 80% of them singletons. For this clone: Its cognate antigen is unknown.

The time point was: pre-treatment sample, taken before nivolumab and TIL therapy. Patients were adults with stage 4 NSCLC. Sequencing used blood, obtained at baseline. The rearrangement joins TRBV5-1 to TRBJ2-1; D ambiguous. The receptor's source is a woman aged 30-85 years with non-small cell lung cancer. The CDR3 protein is CASSLARPTDEQFF. CDR3 DNA: TGCGCCAGCAGCTTGGCTAGACCTACGGATGAGCAGTTCTTC.